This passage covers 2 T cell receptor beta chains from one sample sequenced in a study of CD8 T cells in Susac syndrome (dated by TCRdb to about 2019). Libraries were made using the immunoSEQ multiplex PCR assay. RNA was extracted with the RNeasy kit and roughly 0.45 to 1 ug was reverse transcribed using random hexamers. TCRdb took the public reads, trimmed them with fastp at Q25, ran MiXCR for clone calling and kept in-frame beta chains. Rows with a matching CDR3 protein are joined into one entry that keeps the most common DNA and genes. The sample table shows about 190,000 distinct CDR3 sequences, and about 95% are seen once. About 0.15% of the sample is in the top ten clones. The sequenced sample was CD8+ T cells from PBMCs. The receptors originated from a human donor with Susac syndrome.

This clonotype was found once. This chain's CDR3 is CASGLDQETQYF. As DNA, the CDR3 is TGTGCCAGCGGACTAGATCAAGAGACCCAGTACTTC. V is TRBV27 and J is TRBJ2-5; 7 bases are shared with TRBD2. The CDR3 extends over 12 amino acids. Germline V gives CDR1 MNHEY, CDR2 SMNVEV (reference sequence). After removal of 8 bases from V and 2 bases from J, the junction contained 2 bases not matched to a gene.

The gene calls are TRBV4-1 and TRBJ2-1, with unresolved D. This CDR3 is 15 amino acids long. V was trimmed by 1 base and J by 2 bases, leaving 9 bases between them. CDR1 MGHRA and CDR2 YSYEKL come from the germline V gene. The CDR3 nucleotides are TGCGCCAGCAGCCAAGGCCATCCGACCTACAATGAGCAGTTCTTC. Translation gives CASSQGHPTYNEQFF.